This T cell receptor (beta chain) was recovered during a study of T cell responses to AZD1222 COVID-19 vaccine. Concerning this clone itself: What it recognizes is unknown.

Assay: immunoSEQ multiplex PCR; the TCRdb copy retains only in-frame clones and omits some. This sample has 100,000 to 150,000 clones, with about 88% found just once. General study results and limits: A mostly white British donor set with more females was recruited, and clonal diversity was possibly underestimated. Sampling that yielded the repertoires occurred only after the peak T cell response. In the spike-specific TCR repertoire, nearly half reportedly target unmutated variant regions. With dominance at 160-218 and 743-854, vaccine-associated CD4 TCRs spanned spike.

Trimming stripped 2 bases from V and 4 bases from J, with 14 bases between. In germline, CDR1 is MNHNS, CDR2 SASEGT. This CDR3 comprises 15 residues. This specimen consisted of peripheral blood, obtained on day 0 of AZD1222 vaccination. This sequence was found in an adult in good health. The chain combines TRBV6-1 with TRBJ1-2, with D perhaps TRBD1 (6 bases). CDR3 DNA sequence: TGTGCCAGCAGTGAAACGTACAGGGATGTCTATGGCTACACCTTC. Translating gives CASSETYRDVYGYTF.